This passage covers 26 T cell receptor beta chains from one sample sequenced in a study of chemoradiotherapy in HPV16-positive cancers. The repertoire was sequenced with immunoSEQ multiplex PCR; TCRdb's copy has only in-frame clones and lacks some. The table has approximately 800 clones, approximately 83% seen once. The source material was tumor tissue, sampled from a patient who underwent chemoradiotherapy. The source is a human donor with HPV-associated anogenital cancer.

J is TRBJ1-2 and V is TRBV2; no clear D gene. In germline, CDR1 is SNHLY, CDR2 FYNNEI. The length of the CDR3 is 11 residues. V was pared by 3 bases and J by 7 bases, with 6 bases between. The CDR3 nucleotides are TGTGCCAGCAGTGACTCGGGTGGCTACACCTTC. Amino acid sequence: CASSDSGGYTF.

The rearrangement links TRBV28 to TRBJ2-3, with D maybe TRBD1 (5 bases). Trimming stripped 10 bases from V and 4 bases from J, with 18 bases between. Germline CDR1 and CDR2: MDHEN and SYDVKM. The CDR3 is 14 residues long. CDR3: CATGRDQGSDTQYF. CDR3 in DNA: TGTGCCACCGGAAGAGATCAGGGTTCAGATACGCAGTATTTT.

This rearrangement joins TRBV6-6 to TRBJ2-3; 10 nucleotides align to TRBD1. In germline, CDR1 is MNHNY, CDR2 SVGAGI (reference sequence). The CDR3 runs to 15 residues. Losses at the gene ends were 6 bases for V and 3 bases for J; bases not matched to a gene: 6. The CDR3 sequence is CASRKDRGLTDTQYF. DNA for the CDR3: TGTGCCAGCAGAAAAGACAGGGGGCTGACAGATACGCAGTATTTT.

The genes are TRBV7-6 and TRBJ1-2; D remains ambiguous. Germline V gene lookup returns CDR1 SGHVS and CDR2 FNYEAQ. The CDR3 consists of 13 residues. With 5 bases removed from V and 8 bases from J, the gap between germline ends came to 15 bases. CDR3 amino acids: CASSRTGGGGYTF. CDR3 coding DNA: TGTGCCAGCAGCAGAACGGGTGGAGGGGGCTACACCTTC.

This clone has just one count. The J gene is TRBJ2-2, the V gene TRBV6-1; tentatively, D is TRBD1 or TRBD2 (5 bases each). The CDR3 contains 14 residues. V gave up 6 bases and J gave up 8 bases, with 16 bases separating them. Germline lookup yields CDR1 MNHNS and CDR2 SASEGT. The CDR3 DNA reads as TGTGCCAGCAGCGACCGGGACCTCGGTGGGGAGCTGTTTTTT. This gives the protein CASSDRDLGGELFF.

The gene calls are TRBV30 and TRBJ1-4; D remains unclear. The CDR3 totals 13 residues. Looked up from germline, CDR1 is GTSNPN and CDR2 is SVGIG (reference sequence). The V gene lost 0 bases and the J gene lost 10 bases, with 12 bases spanning the gap. The DNA of the CDR3 is TGTGCCTGGAGTGTAGCAGGAATTTTAAAACTGTTTTTT. Protein sequence: CAWSVAGILKLFF. The complete variable domain, with remaining parts taken from reference TRBV30 and TRBJ1-4, reads SQTIHQWPATLVQPVGSPLSLECTVEGTSNPNLYWYRQAAGRGLQLLFYSVGIGQISSEVPQNLSASRPQDRQFILSSKKLLLSDSGFYLCAWSVAGILKLFFGSGTQLSVL.

This clone was seen a handful of times. The rearrangement uses TRBV19 and TRBJ2-7; 11 positions match TRBD2. The J segment lost 7 bases and the V segment lost 4 bases, leaving 3 bases of the junction unmatched. The CDR3 runs 13 residues. From germline, CDR1 is LNHDA and CDR2 SQIVND (reference sequence). CDR3 nucleotides: TGTGCCAGTAGTAGACTAGCGGGACGGGAGCAGTACTTC. Translating it yields CASSRLAGREQYF.

The chain links TRBV5-5 to TRBJ2-7, with 9 bases aligning to TRBD1. With 4 bases clipped from V and 0 bases from J, the junction kept 5 bases outside the gene matches. The CDR3 runs to 15 residues. Germline V gene data show CDR1 as SGHKS and CDR2 as YYEKEE (reference sequence). In DNA form, the CDR3 reads TGTGCCAGCAGCCCGGGACAGGGTCCCTCCTACGAGCAGTACTTC. Protein sequence: CASSPGQGPSYEQYF.

This rearrangement joins TRBV27 to TRBJ2-7; 8 bases line up with TRBD1. Per germline, CDR1 MNHEY and CDR2 SMNVEV (reference sequence). The CDR3 is 14 amino acids. V trimming: 3 bases; J trimming: 7 bases; junction bases outside the gene matches: 8. CDR3: CASSFGQGAREQYF. The CDR3 DNA is TGTGCCAGCAGTTTTGGGCAGGGGGCGCGAGAGCAGTACTTC.

This clone appeared a single time. The chain recombines TRBV30 with TRBJ1-1; 7 nucleotides agree with TRBD1. CDR3 length: 13 amino acids. The J segment lost 5 bases and the V segment lost 1 base, leaving 4 bases of the junction unmatched. CDR1 is GTSNPN, CDR2 SVGIG, per germline (reference sequence). The CDR3 sequence: CAWSADRRTEAFF. CDR3 coding DNA: TGTGCCTGGAGTGCGGACAGGCGGACTGAAGCTTTCTTT.

About this clone: One junction end does not reproduce the germline sequence, and a read error may be involved. The V and J genes are TRBV5-6 and TRBJ2-2; 7 nucleotides line up with TRBD1. In germline, CDR1 is SGHDT, CDR2 YYEEEE. The CDR3 is made up of 13 amino acids. The CDR3 DNA reads as TGTGCCAGCGGGACAGTGAACGCCGGGGAGCTGTTTTTT. Translation gives CASGTVNAGELFF. The entire variable domain, with the rest obtained from reference TRBV5-6 and TRBJ2-2, is as follows: DAGVTQSPTHLIKTRGQQVTLRCSPKSGHDTVSWYQQALGQGPQFIFQYYEEEERQRGNFPDRFSGHQFPNYSSELNVNALLLGDSALYLCASGTVNAGELFFGEGSRLTVL.

V and J are TRBV18 and TRBJ2-5; 9 bases map to TRBD2. The CDR3 spans 16 residues. Germline-derived CDR1 and CDR2 are KGHSH and LQKENI. Trimming cost V 3 bases and J 4 bases; bases outside gene matches: 9. The CDR3 loop is CASSPDSGSPLETQYF. DNA for the CDR3: TGTGCCAGCTCACCGGATAGCGGGAGCCCACTAGAGACCCAGTACTTC.

V gene TRBV12-5 combines with J gene TRBJ1-2; 8 nucleotides agree with TRBD1. The CDR3 consists of 17 residues. CDR1 is LGHNT, CDR2 FRNRAP, per germline. The V gene end was trimmed by 0 bases and the J gene end by 4 bases; junction bases not matched to a gene: 10. In DNA, the CDR3 is TGTGCTAGTGGTTTGGTACTCGGGCAGGGGGCCCGCTATGGCTACACCTTC. Encoded protein: CASGLVLGQGARYGYTF.

V and J are TRBV9 and TRBJ1-1, with 7 bases lining up with TRBD1. Germline V lookup: CDR1 SGDLS, CDR2 YYNGEE. The CDR3 loop spans 15 amino acids. The V and J ends lost 5 bases and 6 bases, in that order; junction bases with no gene match: 13. The CDR3: CASSDSTGSVAEAFF. In nucleotides, the CDR3 is TGTGCCAGCAGTGACTCGACAGGGTCCGTCGCTGAAGCTTTCTTT.

This chain links TRBV6-1 with TRBJ1-1; D is ambiguous. V was shortened by 8 bases and J by 4 bases, with 8 bases between the two germline ends. The germline V gene encodes CDR1 MNHNS and CDR2 SASEGT. The length of the CDR3 is 11 residues. The CDR3 region is CASRRFTEAFF. Written as DNA, the CDR3 is TGTGCCAGCCGAAGGTTCACTGAAGCTTTCTTT.

The chain carries TRBV30 and TRBJ2-7, with a possible D match to TRBD1 (5 bases). This CDR3 is 12 amino acids long. The V and J ends lost 2 bases and 6 bases respectively, with 11 bases between them. Per the germline V gene, CDR1 is GTSNPN and CDR2 is SVGIG (reference sequence). DNA for the CDR3: TGTGCCTGGAGTCGGCAGGGCAGCGAGCAGTACTTC. Protein: CAWSRQGSEQYF. Drawing the rest from reference TRBV30 and TRBJ2-7, the complete variable domain is SQTIHQWPATLVQPVGSPLSLECTVEGTSNPNLYWYRQAAGRGLQLLFYSVGIGQISSEVPQNLSASRPQDRQFILSSKKLLLSDSGFYLCAWSRQGSEQYFGPGTRLTVT.

The rearrangement uses TRBV4-2 and TRBJ2-7; 12 positions match TRBD1. CDR1 is LGHNA, CDR2 YNFKEQ, per germline. V trimming: 1 base; J trimming: 6 bases; junction bases outside the gene matches: 7. There are 16 residues in the CDR3. CDR3 nucleotide sequence: TGTGCCAGCAGCCAAGCTTTGGGACAGGGGGCTGGCGAGCAGTACTTC. Translated, it gives CASSQALGQGAGEQYF.

In DNA, the CDR3 is TGCGCCAGCAGTGTTGCGGGACTAGCCAACAATGAGCAGTTCTTC. Amino acid sequence: CASSVAGLANNEQFF. The gene calls are TRBV10-2 and TRBJ2-1, with TRBD2 identical over 9 bases. Germline CDR1 reads WSHSY; CDR2 reads SAAADI. The CDR3 is 15 residues long. Trimming took 4 bases from V and 5 from J; bases not matched to a gene: 6.

The V and J genes are TRBV28 and TRBJ2-7; maybe TRBD2 (6 bases). Germline CDR1 is MDHEN and CDR2 is SYDVKM. V shed 7 bases and J shed 0 bases, with 13 bases lying between them. CDR3 length: 14 amino acids. CDR3 loop: CASNPGLSSYEQYF. The DNA of the CDR3 is TGTGCCAGCAACCCGGGACTGAGCTCCTACGAGCAGTACTTC.

The chain joins TRBV19 to TRBJ2-2; TRBD2 matches at 11 bases. With 5 bases clipped from V and 7 bases from J, the junction kept 6 bases outside the gene matches. Germline V gives CDR1 LNHDA, CDR2 SQIVND (reference sequence). The CDR3 loop spans 15 amino acids. CDR3 region: CASSFLAGGVGELFF. CDR3 DNA: TGTGCCAGTAGTTTTCTAGCGGGAGGTGTCGGGGAGCTGTTTTTT.

In regard to this clone: Since the CDR3 does not end with the conserved phenylalanine or tryptophan, this likely comes from a read error. The limits of the CDR3 on the DNA are not certain, so only TCRdb's listed CDR3 is given. The chain is built from TRBV5-5 and TRBJ2-7; the table's D call TRBD2 went unverified against the DNA. The CDR3 region is 16 residues in length, termini included. Germline-derived CDR1 and CDR2 are SGHKS and YYEKEE (reference sequence). Here the CDR3 reads CASSLEELAGVLEYVP.

This clone was seen more than once but under ten times. This chain uses TRBV2 with TRBJ1-5, with D uncertain. Germline V lookup: CDR1 SNHLY, CDR2 FYNNEI. This CDR3 spans 13 amino acids. The germline V and J ends were trimmed by 5 bases and 1 base, with 6 bases remaining between them. As DNA, the CDR3 is TGTGCCAGCAGTTGGGAGAGCAATCAGCCCCAGCATTTT. It is translated as CASSWESNQPQHF.

J is TRBJ2-7 and V is TRBV6-5, with 9 bases identical to TRBD1. J gave up 7 bases and V 7 bases, and 5 bases lay outside the gene matches. Germline-derived CDR1 and CDR2 are MNHEY and SVGAGI. The CDR3 loop spans 12 amino acids. DNA of the CDR3: TGTGCCAGCAAACAGGGGGCCGGAGAGCAGTACTTC. The encoded protein is CASKQGAGEQYF.

J is TRBJ2-1 and V is TRBV6-5, with 13 positions matching TRBD2. The CDR3 runs to 12 residues. Germline CDR1 reads MNHEY; CDR2 reads SVGAGI. V was pared by 6 bases and J by 15 bases, with 5 bases of the junction left unmatched. Here the CDR3 reads CASRGLAGPWFF. DNA for the CDR3: TGTGCCAGCAGGGGACTAGCGGGACCGTGGTTCTTC.

This clone was detected only once. V and J are TRBV6-5 and TRBJ2-5; maybe TRBD2 (6 bases). The V and J ends lost 7 bases and 5 bases respectively, with 20 bases between them. Germline lookup yields CDR1 MNHEY and CDR2 SVGAGI. This CDR3 is 15 amino acids long. Here the CDR3 reads CASTFQGGGHETQYF. CDR3 sequence (DNA): TGTGCCAGCACTTTCCAGGGAGGAGGCCACGAGACCCAGTACTTC.

The chain is built from TRBV28 and TRBJ2-7; the match to TRBD2 covers 10 bases. The CDR3 sequence is 14 residues long. With V trimmed by 4 bases and J by 4 bases, 4 bases remained unmatched. Looked up from germline, CDR1 is MDHEN and CDR2 is SYDVKM. The CDR3 is CASSSSGRIYEQYF. CDR3 bases: TGTGCCAGCAGTTCTAGCGGGAGAATATACGAGCAGTACTTC.